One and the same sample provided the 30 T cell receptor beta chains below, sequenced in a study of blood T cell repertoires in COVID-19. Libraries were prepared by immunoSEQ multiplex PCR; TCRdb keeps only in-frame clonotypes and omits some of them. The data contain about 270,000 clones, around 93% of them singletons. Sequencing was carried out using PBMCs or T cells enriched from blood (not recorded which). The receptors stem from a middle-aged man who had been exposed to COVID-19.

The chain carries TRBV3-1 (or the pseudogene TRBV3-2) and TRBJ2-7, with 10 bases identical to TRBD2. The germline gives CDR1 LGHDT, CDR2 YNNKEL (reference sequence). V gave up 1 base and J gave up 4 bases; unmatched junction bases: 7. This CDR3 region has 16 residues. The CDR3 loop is CASSQALAGVTYEQYF. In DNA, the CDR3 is TGTGCCAGCAGCCAAGCTCTAGCGGGAGTAACGTACGAGCAGTACTTC.

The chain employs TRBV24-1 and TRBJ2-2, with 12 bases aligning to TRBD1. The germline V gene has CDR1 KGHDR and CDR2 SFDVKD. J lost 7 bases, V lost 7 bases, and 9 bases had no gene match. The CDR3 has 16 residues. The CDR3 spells CATSRDRGLSGGELFF. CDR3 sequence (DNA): TGTGCCACCAGCCGGGACAGGGGGCTGTCGGGCGGGGAGCTGTTTTTT.

In DNA, the CDR3 is TGTGCCACCAGCCCGGGACAGGGCCAATCAGATACGCAGTATTTT. Its translation: CATSPGQGQSDTQYF. The chain uses TRBV15 and TRBJ2-3, with 9 positions matching TRBD1. Germline CDR1 LNHNV, CDR2 YYDKDF (reference sequence). The CDR3 runs to 15 residues. Trimming removed 5 bases from V and 4 bases from J; junction bases left unmatched: 7.

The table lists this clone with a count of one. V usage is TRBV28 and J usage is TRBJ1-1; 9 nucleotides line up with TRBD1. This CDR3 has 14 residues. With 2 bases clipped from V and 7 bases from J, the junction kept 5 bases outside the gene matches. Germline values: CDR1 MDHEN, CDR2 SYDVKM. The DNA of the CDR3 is TGTGCCAGCAGTTTAATTACAGGGGGCCTTGAAGCTTTCTTT. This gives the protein CASSLITGGLEAFF.

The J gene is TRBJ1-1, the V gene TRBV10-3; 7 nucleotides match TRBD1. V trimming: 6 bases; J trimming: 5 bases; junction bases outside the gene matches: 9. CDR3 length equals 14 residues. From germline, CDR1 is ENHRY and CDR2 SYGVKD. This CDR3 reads CAISPSGGETEAFF. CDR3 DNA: TGTGCCATCAGCCCCTCAGGGGGAGAGACTGAAGCTTTCTTT.

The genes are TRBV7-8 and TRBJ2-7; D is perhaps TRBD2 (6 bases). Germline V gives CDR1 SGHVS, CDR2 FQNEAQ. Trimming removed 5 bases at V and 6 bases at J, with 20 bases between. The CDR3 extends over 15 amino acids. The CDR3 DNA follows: TGTGCCAGCAGCCCAGCGGGTGGGGCCCATTCCGAGCAGTACTTC. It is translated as CASSPAGGAHSEQYF.

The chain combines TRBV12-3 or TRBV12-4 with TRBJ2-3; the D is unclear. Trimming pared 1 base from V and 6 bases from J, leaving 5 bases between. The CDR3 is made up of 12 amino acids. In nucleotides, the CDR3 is TGTGCCAGCAGTTTAGTCGCGGATACGCAGTATTTT. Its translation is CASSLVADTQYF.

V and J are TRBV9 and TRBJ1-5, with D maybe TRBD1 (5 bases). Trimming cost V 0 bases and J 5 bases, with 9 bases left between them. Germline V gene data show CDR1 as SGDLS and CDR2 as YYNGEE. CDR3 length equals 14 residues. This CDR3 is CASSVGEGHQPQHF. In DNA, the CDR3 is TGTGCCAGCAGCGTAGGGGAGGGACATCAGCCCCAGCATTTT.

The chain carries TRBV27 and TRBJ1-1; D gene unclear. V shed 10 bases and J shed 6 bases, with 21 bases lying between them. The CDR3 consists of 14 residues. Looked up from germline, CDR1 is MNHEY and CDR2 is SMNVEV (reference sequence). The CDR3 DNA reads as TGTGCCACCTCTGGGTTCGGCCCTAGCGCTGAAGCTTTCTTT. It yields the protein CATSGFGPSAEAFF.

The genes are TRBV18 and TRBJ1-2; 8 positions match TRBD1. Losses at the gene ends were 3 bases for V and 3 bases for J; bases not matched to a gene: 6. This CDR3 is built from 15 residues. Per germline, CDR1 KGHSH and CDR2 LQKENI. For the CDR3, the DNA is TGTGCCAGCTCACCGCGGGACAGGACGGACTATGGCTACACCTTC. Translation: CASSPRDRTDYGYTF.

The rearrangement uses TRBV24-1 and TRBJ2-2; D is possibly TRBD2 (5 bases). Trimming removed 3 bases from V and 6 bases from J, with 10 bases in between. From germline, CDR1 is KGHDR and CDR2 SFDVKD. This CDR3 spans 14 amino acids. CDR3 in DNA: TGTGCCACCAGTGATCCGGACTGGGCCGGGGAGCTGTTTTTT. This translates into CATSDPDWAGELFF.

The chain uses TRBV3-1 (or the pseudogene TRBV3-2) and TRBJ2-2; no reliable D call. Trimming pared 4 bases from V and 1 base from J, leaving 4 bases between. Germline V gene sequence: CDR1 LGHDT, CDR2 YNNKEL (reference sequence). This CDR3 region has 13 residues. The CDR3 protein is CASSPQNTGELFF. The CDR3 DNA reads TGTGCCAGCAGCCCCCAGAACACCGGGGAGCTGTTTTTT.

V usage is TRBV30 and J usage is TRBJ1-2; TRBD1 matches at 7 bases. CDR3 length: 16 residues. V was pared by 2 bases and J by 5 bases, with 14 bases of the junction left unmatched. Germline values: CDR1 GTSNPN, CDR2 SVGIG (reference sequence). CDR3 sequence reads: CAWSYFFGTAVYGYTF. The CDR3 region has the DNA TGTGCCTGGAGTTACTTTTTTGGGACAGCGGTTTATGGCTACACCTTC.

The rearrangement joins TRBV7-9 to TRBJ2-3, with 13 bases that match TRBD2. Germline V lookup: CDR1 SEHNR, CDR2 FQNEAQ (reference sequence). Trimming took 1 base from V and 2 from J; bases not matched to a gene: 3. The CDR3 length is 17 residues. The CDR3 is CASSLGGLAGTTDTQYF. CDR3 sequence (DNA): TGTGCCAGCAGCTTAGGGGGACTAGCGGGGACCACAGATACGCAGTATTTT.

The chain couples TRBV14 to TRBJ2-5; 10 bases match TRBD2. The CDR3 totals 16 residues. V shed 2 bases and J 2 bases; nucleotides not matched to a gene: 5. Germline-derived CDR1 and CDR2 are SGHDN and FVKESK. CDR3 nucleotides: TGTGCCAGCAGCCAACTAGCGGGAGTTGGGCAAGAGACCCAGTACTTC. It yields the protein CASSQLAGVGQETQYF. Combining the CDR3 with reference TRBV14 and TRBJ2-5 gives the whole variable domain EAGVTQFPSHSVIEKGQTVTLRCDPISGHDNLYWYRRVMGKEIKFLLHFVKESKQDESGMPNNRFLAERTGGTYSTLKVQPAELEDSGVYFCASSQLAGVGQETQYFGPGTRLLVL.

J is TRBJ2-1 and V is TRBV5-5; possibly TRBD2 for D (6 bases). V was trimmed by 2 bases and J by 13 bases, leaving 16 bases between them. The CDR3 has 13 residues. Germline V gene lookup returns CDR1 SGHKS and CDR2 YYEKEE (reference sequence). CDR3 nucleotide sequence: TGTGCCAGCAGCTTAATTGGCGGGGAGCAACAGTTCTTC. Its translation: CASSLIGGEQQFF.

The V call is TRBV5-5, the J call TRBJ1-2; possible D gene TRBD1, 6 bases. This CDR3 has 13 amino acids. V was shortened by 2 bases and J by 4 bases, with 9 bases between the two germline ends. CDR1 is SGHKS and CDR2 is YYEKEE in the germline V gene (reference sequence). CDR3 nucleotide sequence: TGTGCCAGCAGCTTACAGGGTGTCTATGGCTACACCTTC. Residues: CASSLQGVYGYTF.

CDR3 sequence: CASSELAGGHYGYTF. For the CDR3, the DNA is TGTGCCAGCAGTGAATTGGCAGGGGGCCACTATGGCTACACCTTC. The chain uses TRBV6-1 and TRBJ1-2, with 8 bases matching TRBD1. The germline CDR1 and CDR2 sequences are MNHNS and SASEGT. The V and J ends lost 2 bases and 3 bases, in that order; junction bases with no gene match: 5. The CDR3 has 15 amino acids.

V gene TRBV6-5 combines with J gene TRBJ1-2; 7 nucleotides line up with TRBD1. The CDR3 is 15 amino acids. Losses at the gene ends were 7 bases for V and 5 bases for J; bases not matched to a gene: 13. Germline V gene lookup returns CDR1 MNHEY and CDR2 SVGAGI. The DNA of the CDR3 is TGTGCCAGCACCCAAATCGGGACAGAACAATATGGCTACACCTTC. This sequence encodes CASTQIGTEQYGYTF.

The CDR3: CAIQGAGGTEAFF. In DNA form, the CDR3 reads TGTGCCATACAGGGGGCCGGGGGCACTGAAGCTTTCTTT. This rearrangement joins TRBV15 to TRBJ1-1; 9 nucleotides match TRBD1. The CDR3 loop spans 13 amino acids. Germline V gene data show CDR1 as LNHNV and CDR2 as YYDKDF (reference sequence). Losses at the gene ends were 10 bases for V and 4 bases for J; bases not matched to a gene: 7.

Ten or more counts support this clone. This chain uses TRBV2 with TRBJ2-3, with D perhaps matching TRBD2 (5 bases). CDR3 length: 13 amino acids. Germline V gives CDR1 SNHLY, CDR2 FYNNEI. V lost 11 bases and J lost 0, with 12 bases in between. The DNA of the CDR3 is TGTGCCGCGATAGCGAAGAGCACAGATACGCAGTATTTT. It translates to CAAIAKSTDTQYF. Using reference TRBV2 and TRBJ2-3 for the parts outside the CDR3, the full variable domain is EPEVTQTPSHQVTQMGQEVILRCVPISNHLYFYWYRQILGQKVEFLVSFYNNEISEKSEIFDDQFSVERPDGSNFTLKIRSTKLEDSAMYFCAAIAKSTDTQYFGPGTRLTVL.

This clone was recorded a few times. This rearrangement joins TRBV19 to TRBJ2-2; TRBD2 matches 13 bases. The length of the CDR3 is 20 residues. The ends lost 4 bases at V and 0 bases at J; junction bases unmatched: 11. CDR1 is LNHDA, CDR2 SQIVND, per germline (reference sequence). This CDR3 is CASSRRTSGRGPTNTGELFF. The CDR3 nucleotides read TGTGCCAGTAGTAGGAGGACTAGCGGGAGAGGCCCTACGAACACCGGGGAGCTGTTTTTT.

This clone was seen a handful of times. CDR3 sequence (DNA): TGTGCCAGCAGACCTAGGGACAGGGGACAGCCCCAGCATTTT. Protein: CASRPRDRGQPQHF. J is TRBJ1-5 and V is TRBV28; TRBD1 agrees at 10 bases. The CDR3 consists of 14 residues. J gave up 7 bases and V 6 bases, and 6 bases lay outside the gene matches. Germline V CDR1 and CDR2: MDHEN, SYDVKM.

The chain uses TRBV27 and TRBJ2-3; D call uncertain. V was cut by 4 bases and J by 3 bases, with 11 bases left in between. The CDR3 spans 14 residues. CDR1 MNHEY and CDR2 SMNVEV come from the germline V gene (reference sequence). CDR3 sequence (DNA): TGTGCCAGCAGTTCGCCCCCTACGACAGATACGCAGTATTTT. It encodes CASSSPPTTDTQYF.

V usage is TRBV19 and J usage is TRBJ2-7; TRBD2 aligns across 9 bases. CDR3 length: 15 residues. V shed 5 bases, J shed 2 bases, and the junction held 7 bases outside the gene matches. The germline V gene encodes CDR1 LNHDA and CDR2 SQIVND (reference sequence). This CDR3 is CASSLYSGSAYEQYF. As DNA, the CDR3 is TGTGCCAGTAGTCTCTATAGCGGGAGCGCCTACGAGCAGTACTTC.

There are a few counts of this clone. Here the CDR3 reads CASSGGQGNQPQHF. CDR3 DNA sequence: TGTGCCAGCAGTGGGGGACAGGGGAATCAGCCCCAGCATTTT. This chain uses TRBV6-2 or TRBV6-3 with TRBJ1-5; TRBD1 matches at 10 bases. After removal of 5 bases from V and 4 bases from J, the junction contained 2 bases not matched to a gene. Germline V lookup: CDR1 MNHEY, CDR2 SVGEGT. The CDR3 runs 14 residues.

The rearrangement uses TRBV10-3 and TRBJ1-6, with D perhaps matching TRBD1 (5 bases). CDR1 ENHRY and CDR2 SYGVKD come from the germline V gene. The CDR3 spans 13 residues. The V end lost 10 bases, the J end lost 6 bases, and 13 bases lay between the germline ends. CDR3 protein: CATTTVGNSPLHF. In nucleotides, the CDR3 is TGTGCCACCACGACAGTGGGTAATTCACCCCTCCACTTT.

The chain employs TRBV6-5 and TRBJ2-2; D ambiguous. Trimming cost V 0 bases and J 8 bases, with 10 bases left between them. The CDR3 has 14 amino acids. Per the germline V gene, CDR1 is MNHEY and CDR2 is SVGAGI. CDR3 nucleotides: TGTGCCAGCAGTTACTCGTCAGCGAATGGGGAGCTGTTTTTT. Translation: CASSYSSANGELFF.

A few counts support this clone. This CDR3 reads CASSLSRQGGSLYEQYF. The CDR3 DNA reads as TGTGCCAGCAGTTTATCCAGACAGGGGGGATCGTTGTACGAGCAGTACTTC. This chain joins TRBV27 and TRBJ2-7; TRBD1 matches 9 bases. Germline-derived CDR1 and CDR2 are MNHEY and SMNVEV (reference sequence). Trimming took 0 bases from V and 4 from J; bases not matched to a gene: 10. The CDR3 runs to 17 residues.

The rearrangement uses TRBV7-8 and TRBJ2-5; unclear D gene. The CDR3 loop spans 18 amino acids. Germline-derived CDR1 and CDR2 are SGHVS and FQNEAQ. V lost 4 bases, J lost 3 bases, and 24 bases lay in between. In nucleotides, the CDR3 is TGTGCCAGCAGCTATCTTAGCTCGTCGTGGCAGAAAAAAGAGACCCAGTACTTC. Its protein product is CASSYLSSSWQKKETQYF.